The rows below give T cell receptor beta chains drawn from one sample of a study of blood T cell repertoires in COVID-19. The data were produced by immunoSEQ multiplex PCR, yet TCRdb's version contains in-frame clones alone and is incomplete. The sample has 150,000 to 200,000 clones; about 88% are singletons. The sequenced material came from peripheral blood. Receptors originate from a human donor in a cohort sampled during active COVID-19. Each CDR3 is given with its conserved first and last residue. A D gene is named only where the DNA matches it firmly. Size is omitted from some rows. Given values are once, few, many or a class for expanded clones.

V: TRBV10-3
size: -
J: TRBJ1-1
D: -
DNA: TGTGCCATCAGGGGGGGAATCGAGAACACTGAAGCTTTCTTT
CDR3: CAIRGGIENTEAFF

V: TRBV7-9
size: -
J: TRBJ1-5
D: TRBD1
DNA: TGTGCCAGCAGCCTTTACGACAGGGAGCCCCAGCATTTT
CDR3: CASSLYDREPQHF

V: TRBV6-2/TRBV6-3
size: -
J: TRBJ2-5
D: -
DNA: TGTGCCAGCAGTTACTCCTTCAGACAAGAGACCCAGTACTTC
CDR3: CASSYSFRQETQYF

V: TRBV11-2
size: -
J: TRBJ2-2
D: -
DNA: TGTGCCAGCAGCCCTTGGTATTTGCAGGTTGACGCCCACACCGGGGAGCTGTTTTTT
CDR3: CASSPWYLQVDAHTGELFF

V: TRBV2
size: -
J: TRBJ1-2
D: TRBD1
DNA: TGTGCCAGCCTAGGGCGGGACAGGGGAACAGGCGGCGGCTACACCTTC
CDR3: CASLGRDRGTGGGYTF

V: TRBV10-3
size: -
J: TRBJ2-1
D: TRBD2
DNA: TGTGCCATCAGTGATAGGGTGTCTAGCGGGTCCTACAATGAGCAGTTCTTC
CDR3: CAISDRVSSGSYNEQFF

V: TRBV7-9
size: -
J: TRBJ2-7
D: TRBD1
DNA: TGTGCCAGCAGGGACGGACAGGGGCCCTACGAGCAGTACTTC
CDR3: CASRDGQGPYEQYF

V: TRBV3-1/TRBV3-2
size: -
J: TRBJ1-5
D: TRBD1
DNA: TGTGCCAGCAGCAAGGGACAGGGTTACAATCAGCCCCAGCATTTT
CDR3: CASSKGQGYNQPQHF

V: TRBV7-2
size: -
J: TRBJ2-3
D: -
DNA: TGTGCCAGCAGCTCCTTCGGTCTAGGTGGAACGCAGTATTTT
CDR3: CASSSFGLGGTQYF

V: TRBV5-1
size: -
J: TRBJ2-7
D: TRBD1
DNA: TGCGCCAGCAGCTCCGGCGGCGGGGATGGACAGGGTTGGTATGGACTCTACGAGCAGTACTTC
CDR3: CASSSGGGDGQGWYGLYEQYF

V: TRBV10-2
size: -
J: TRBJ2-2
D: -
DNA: TGCGCCAGCCCGGGGGACGGGAACACCGGGGAGCTGTTTTTT
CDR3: CASPGDGNTGELFF

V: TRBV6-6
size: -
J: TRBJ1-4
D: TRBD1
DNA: TGTGCCAGCAGTTACTCCGACAGGGGTGGTGAAAAACTGTTTTTT
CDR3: CASSYSDRGGEKLFF

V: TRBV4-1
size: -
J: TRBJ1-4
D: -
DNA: TGCGCCAGCAGCCCCTATCCCAGGGCAACTAATGAAAAACTGTTTTTT
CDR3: CASSPYPRATNEKLFF

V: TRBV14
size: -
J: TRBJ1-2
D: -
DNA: TGTGCCAGCAGCCGTATAGGAGGGGATGGCTACACCTTC
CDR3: CASSRIGGDGYTF

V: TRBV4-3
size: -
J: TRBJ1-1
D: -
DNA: TGCGCCAGCAGCCGTCACACGGCGGGGGCGAACCTTGAAGCTTTCTTT
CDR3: CASSRHTAGANLEAFF

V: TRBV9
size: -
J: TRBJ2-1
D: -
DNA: TGTGCCAGCAGCGTAGTTGGAGAACCCTACAATGAGCAGTTCTTC
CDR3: CASSVVGEPYNEQFF

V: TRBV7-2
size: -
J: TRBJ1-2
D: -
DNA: TGTGCCAGCAGCCCCCCAATGAGCTATGGCTACACCTTC
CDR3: CASSPPMSYGYTF

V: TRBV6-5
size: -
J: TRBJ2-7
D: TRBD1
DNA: TGTGCCAGCAGTCCGGTCGGGACAGGAGGCTACGAGCAGTACTTC
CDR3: CASSPVGTGGYEQYF

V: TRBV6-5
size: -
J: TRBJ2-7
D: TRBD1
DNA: TGTGCCAGCAGTTACTCGACAGGGGCCGAGCAGTACTTC
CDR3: CASSYSTGAEQYF

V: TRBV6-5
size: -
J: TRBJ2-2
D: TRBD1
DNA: TGTGCCAGCTCGGGACAGGGTCACGGGGAGCTGTTTTTT
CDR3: CASSGQGHGELFF

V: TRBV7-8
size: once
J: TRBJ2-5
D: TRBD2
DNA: TGTGCCAGCAGCTTAGTCTCCAGCGGGGGGGCGGAAGAGACCCAGTACTTC
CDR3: CASSLVSSGGAEETQYF

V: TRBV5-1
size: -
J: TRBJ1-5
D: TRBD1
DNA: TGCGCCAGCAGTGAGTCCGGGACAGGGAGGCAGCCCCAGCATTTT
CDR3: CASSESGTGRQPQHF

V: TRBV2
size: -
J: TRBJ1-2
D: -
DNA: TGTGCCAGCAGTGGTGACAGCCGGAGGGCCAACTATGGCTACACCTTC
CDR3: CASSGDSRRANYGYTF

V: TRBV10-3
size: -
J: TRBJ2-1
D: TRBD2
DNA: TGTGCCATCAGCGGGAGGGGGGCGGAGAATGAGCAGTTCTTC
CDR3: CAISGRGAENEQFF

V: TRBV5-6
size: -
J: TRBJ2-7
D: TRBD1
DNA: TGTGCCAGCAGCTTGGCTCCGACAGGGGAACTATACGAGCAGTACTTC
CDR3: CASSLAPTGELYEQYF

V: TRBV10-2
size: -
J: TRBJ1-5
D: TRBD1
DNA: TGCGCCAGCAGTGAGAAAGGACAGGGGTTAACTCAGCCCCAGCATTTT
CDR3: CASSEKGQGLTQPQHF

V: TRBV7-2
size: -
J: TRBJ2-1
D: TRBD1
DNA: TGTGCCAGCAGCTTAGCTGGGACAGGGGGATACAATGAGCAGTTCTTC
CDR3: CASSLAGTGGYNEQFF

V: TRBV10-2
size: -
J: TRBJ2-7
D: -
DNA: TGCGCCAGCAGTGAGGCCGGGACACGCTACGAGCAGTACTTC
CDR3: CASSEAGTRYEQYF

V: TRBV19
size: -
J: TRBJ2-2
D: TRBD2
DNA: TGTGCCAGTAGGGGGCTAGCGGTCAACACCGGGGAGCTGTTTTTT
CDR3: CASRGLAVNTGELFF

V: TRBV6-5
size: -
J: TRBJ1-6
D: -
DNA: TGTGCCAGCAGTCGGGGTCCCTATAATTCACCCCTCCACTTT
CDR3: CASSRGPYNSPLHF

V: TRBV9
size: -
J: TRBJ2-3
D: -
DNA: TGTGCCAGCAGCGTATCCGGCACAGATACGCAGTATTTT
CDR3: CASSVSGTDTQYF

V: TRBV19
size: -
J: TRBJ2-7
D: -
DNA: TGTGCCAGTAGTATCCAGGGGAGGGGTTACGAGCAGTACTTC
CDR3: CASSIQGRGYEQYF

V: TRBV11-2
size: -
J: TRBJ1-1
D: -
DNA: TGTGCCAGCAGCTTTTTACAGAACACTGAAGCTTTCTTT
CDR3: CASSFLQNTEAFF

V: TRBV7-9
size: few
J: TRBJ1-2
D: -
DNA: TGTGCCAGCAGCTCAAGTCGGGGAGGAGGCTACACCTTC
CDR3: CASSSSRGGGYTF

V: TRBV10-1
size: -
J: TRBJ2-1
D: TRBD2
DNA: TGCGCCAGCGCAGGGTCAGCGGGGCTCTCCTACAATGAGCAGTTCTTC
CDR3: CASAGSAGLSYNEQFF

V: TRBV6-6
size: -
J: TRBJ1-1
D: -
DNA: TGTGCCAGCAGTTACCGACAGGTGAACACTGAAGCTTTCTTT
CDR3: CASSYRQVNTEAFF

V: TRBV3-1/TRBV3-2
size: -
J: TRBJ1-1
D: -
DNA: TGTGCCAGCAGCCATAGGACAAGGAACACTGAAGCTTTCTTT
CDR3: CASSHRTRNTEAFF

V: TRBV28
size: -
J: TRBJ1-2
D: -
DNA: TGTGCCAGCAGGCAGGGCTCTACCCTAGGCTACACCTTC
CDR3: CASRQGSTLGYTF

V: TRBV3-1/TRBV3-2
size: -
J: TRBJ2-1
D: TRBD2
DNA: TGTGCCAGCAGCCAAGACGGGCTAGCGGGGGGGCGAAGTGAGCAGTTCTTC
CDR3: CASSQDGLAGGRSEQFF

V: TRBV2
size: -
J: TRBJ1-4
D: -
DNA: TGTGCCAGCAGTGAAGAGGGAGCAACTAATGAAAAACTGTTTTTT
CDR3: CASSEEGATNEKLFF

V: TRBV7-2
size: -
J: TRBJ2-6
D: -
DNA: TGTGCCAGCAGTCAGGGGGGCGCCGGGGCCAACGTCCTGACTTTC
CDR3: CASSQGGAGANVLTF

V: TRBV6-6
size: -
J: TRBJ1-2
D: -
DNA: TGTGCCATCGGGACATCCCCCGAATATGGCTACACCTTC
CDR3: CAIGTSPEYGYTF

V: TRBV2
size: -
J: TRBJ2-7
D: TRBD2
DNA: TGTGCCAGCAGTGAAGCTCTTCCGGGGTATAGGGCGGGAGGGCCGGTCGAGCAGTACTTC
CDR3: CASSEALPGYRAGGPVEQYF

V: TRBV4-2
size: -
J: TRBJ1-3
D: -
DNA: TGTGCCAGCAGCCACAACCCTAGAGATAGGACTGGAAACACCATATATTTT
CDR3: CASSHNPRDRTGNTIYF

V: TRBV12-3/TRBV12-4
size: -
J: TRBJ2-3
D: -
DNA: TGTGCCAGCGGGAGAACCTCCACAGATACGCAGTATTTT
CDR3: CASGRTSTDTQYF

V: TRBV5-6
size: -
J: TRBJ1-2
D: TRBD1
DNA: TGTGCCAGCAGCTTGGACGGACAGGGAGGTGTGCGAGGCTACACCTTC
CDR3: CASSLDGQGGVRGYTF

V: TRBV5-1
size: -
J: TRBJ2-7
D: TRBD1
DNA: TGCGCCAGCAGCTTGGCTGCGGGACAGGGGGCGCGGGAGCAGTACTTC
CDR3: CASSLAAGQGAREQYF

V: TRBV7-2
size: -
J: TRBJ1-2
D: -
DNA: TGTGCCAGCAGCTTAGATTCATTAGGGGGTTATGGCTACACCTTC
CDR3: CASSLDSLGGYGYTF

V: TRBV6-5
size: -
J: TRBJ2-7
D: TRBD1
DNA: TGTGCCAGCAGGGGACAGTCCTACGAGCAGTACTTC
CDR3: CASRGQSYEQYF

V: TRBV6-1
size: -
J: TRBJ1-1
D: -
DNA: TGTGCCAGCAGCGACGCTCAGCGGAACACTGAAGCTTTCTTT
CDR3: CASSDAQRNTEAFF

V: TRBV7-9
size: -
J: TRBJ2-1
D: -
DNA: TGTGCCAGCAGCTTGGTACCAGCTCCGGGCAATGAGCAGTTCTTC
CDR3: CASSLVPAPGNEQFF

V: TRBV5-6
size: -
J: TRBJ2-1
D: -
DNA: TGTGCCAGCAGCTTGTCTGCAGGCAGGCACAATGAGCAGTTCTTC
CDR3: CASSLSAGRHNEQFF

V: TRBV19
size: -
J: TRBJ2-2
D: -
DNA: TGTGCCAGTAGTATGCTAGGCAGGGCGAACACCGGGGAGCTGTTTTTT
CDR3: CASSMLGRANTGELFF

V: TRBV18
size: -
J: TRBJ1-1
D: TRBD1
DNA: TGTGCCAGCTCACTCACAGGGGACACTGAAGCTTTCTTT
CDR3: CASSLTGDTEAFF

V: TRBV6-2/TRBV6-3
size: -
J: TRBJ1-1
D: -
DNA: TGTGCCAGCAGTTACAGGCCAGGGCGTTTGAACACTGAAGCTTTCTTT
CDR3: CASSYRPGRLNTEAFF

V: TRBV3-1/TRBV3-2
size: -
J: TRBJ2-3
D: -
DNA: TGTGCCAGCAGCCGCTCGTCGCGAGGATCAGATACGCAGTATTTT
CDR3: CASSRSSRGSDTQYF